Listed below are T cell receptor beta chains from one sample, sequenced in a study of blood T cells in healthy people across ages. MiXCR was run by TCRdb on the 5' RACE reads, yielding one entry per CDR3 protein. Here the sample spans about 900,000 distinct CDR3 sequences, 55% to 65% being singletons. The sequenced sample consisted of blood. The origin of the receptors is a man younger than 40 in good health. Each CDR3 is given with its conserved first and last residue. The order of the fields is CDR3 length, J gene, V gene, CDR3 protein.

length: 11
J: TRBJ2-1
V: TRBV7-2
CDR3: CASSVVSEQFF

length: 15
J: TRBJ1-5
V: TRBV6-2/TRBV6-3
CDR3: CASSYSIRREQPQHF

length: 20
J: TRBJ2-1
V: TRBV11-2
CDR3: CASSSTSGGPRQSSYNEQFF

length: 15
J: TRBJ1-2
V: TRBV25-1
CDR3: CAGSDGTGGNYGYTF

length: 14
J: TRBJ2-7
V: TRBV7-2
CDR3: CASSLGVGRTEQYF

length: 17
J: TRBJ2-7
V: TRBV6-1
CDR3: CASRAGLAGRGLYEQYF

length: 18
J: TRBJ2-7
V: TRBV6-2/TRBV6-3
CDR3: CASSQAPKWDRTSYEQYF

length: 14
J: TRBJ1-1
V: TRBV9
CDR3: CASTRTGGNTEAFF

length: 18
J: TRBJ2-2
V: TRBV24-1
CDR3: CATSDLESGTVNTGELFF

length: 15
J: TRBJ2-5
V: TRBV4-3
CDR3: CASSQDRDWVETQYF

length: 14
J: TRBJ1-4
V: TRBV20-1
CDR3: CSAQSGTTNEKLFF

length: 20
J: TRBJ2-6
V: TRBV4-2
CDR3: CASSQDLVTSGASGANVLTF

length: 13
J: TRBJ2-7
V: TRBV2
CDR3: CASAPGQTYEQYF

length: 16
J: TRBJ2-1
V: TRBV20-1
CDR3: CSARGTSGASYNERFF

length: 15
J: TRBJ1-6
V: TRBV5-1
CDR3: CASSGVTGEKSPLHF

length: 14
J: TRBJ1-4
V: TRBV20-1
CDR3: CSARDDGVWEKLFF

length: 16
J: TRBJ2-3
V: TRBV6-5
CDR3: CASSYSGTFFPDTQYF

length: 17
J: TRBJ2-1
V: TRBV9
CDR3: CASSYRTSGTGYNEQFF

length: 14
J: TRBJ1-6
V: TRBV2
CDR3: CASSLDREISPLHF

length: 12
J: TRBJ2-4
V: TRBV29-1
CDR3: CSALSPSREQYF

length: 17
J: TRBJ2-5
V: TRBV4-2
CDR3: CASSQNTGPASQETQYF

length: 16
J: TRBJ2-1
V: TRBV12-3/TRBV12-4
CDR3: CASLRSAGGGRNEQFF

length: 16
J: TRBJ2-7
V: TRBV7-2
CDR3: CASSLGAGTGLYEQYF

length: 14
J: TRBJ2-1
V: TRBV9
CDR3: CASSEGPPLNEQFF

length: 15
J: TRBJ2-3
V: TRBV4-3
CDR3: CASSQDRGPTDTQYF

length: 15
J: TRBJ1-5
V: TRBV4-1
CDR3: CASSQEGPPNQPQHF

length: 14
J: TRBJ1-6
V: TRBV7-2
CDR3: CASQITGRNSPLHF

length: 11
J: TRBJ1-1
V: TRBV29-1
CDR3: CSVEFATEAFF

length: 14
J: TRBJ2-4
V: TRBV7-2
CDR3: CASSTPGLASLGYF

length: 14
J: TRBJ2-5
V: TRBV9
CDR3: CASSVGQFQETQYF

length: 14
J: TRBJ2-7
V: TRBV4-3
CDR3: CASSPGTGTYEQYF

length: 15
J: TRBJ2-3
V: TRBV12-3/TRBV12-4
CDR3: CASSLAGGLPDTQYF

length: 14
J: TRBJ1-1
V: TRBV7-6
CDR3: CASSLGGIYTEAFF

length: 13
J: TRBJ1-2
V: TRBV20-1
CDR3: CSAGQGINYGYTF

length: 15
J: TRBJ2-7
V: TRBV4-3
CDR3: CASSQEREITYEQYF

length: 14
J: TRBJ2-7
V: TRBV5-1
CDR3: CVSSLGTASYEQYF

length: 16
J: .
V: TRBV7-2
CDR3: CASSLASRGAYNEQYF

length: 15
J: TRBJ2-7
V: TRBV28
CDR3: CASAKRGGGPGEQYF

length: 16
J: TRBJ2-1
V: TRBV29-1
CDR3: CSVEDFDAGAYNEQFF

length: 17
J: TRBJ2-4
V: TRBV7-3
CDR3: CASSLKTGTGGVNIQYF

length: 15
J: TRBJ2-5
V: TRBV25-1
CDR3: CASSAGGWAQETQYF

length: 15
J: TRBJ2-1
V: TRBV5-1
CDR3: CASSLAGLHYNEQFF

length: 14
J: TRBJ2-1
V: TRBV5-1
CDR3: CANSLVLLYKEQFF

length: 12
J: TRBJ1-1
V: TRBV29-1
CDR3: CSVEGRQLEAFF

length: 13
J: .
V: TRBV20-1
CDR3: CSATLGGTYEQYF

length: 16
J: TRBJ2-7
V: TRBV4-3
CDR3: CASSQILGGNSYEQYF

length: 13
J: TRBJ2-7
V: TRBV9
CDR3: CASSVYTDDEQYF

length: 15
J: TRBJ1-3
V: TRBV4-1
CDR3: CASSQDPGFGNTIYF

length: 16
J: TRBJ2-3
V: TRBV7-3
CDR3: CASSLNLGERTDTQYF

length: 13
J: TRBJ1-2
V: TRBV20-1
CDR3: CSAWDSTSRGYTF

length: 12
J: TRBJ2-3
V: TRBV13
CDR3: CASRDGTDTQYF

length: 15
J: TRBJ2-2
V: TRBV29-1
CDR3: CSVARDRVLSGELFF

length: 15
J: TRBJ2-3
V: TRBV5-1
CDR3: CASRPIGGSTDTQYF

length: 14
J: TRBJ2-5
V: TRBV6-5
CDR3: CASSYGGSQETQYF

length: 13
J: TRBJ2-1
V: TRBV6-5
CDR3: CASSLGPDNEQFF

length: 12
J: TRBJ2-1
V: TRBV4-3
CDR3: CASSQADNEQFF

length: 13
J: TRBJ2-5
V: TRBV24-1
CDR3: CATSDDGAKTQYF